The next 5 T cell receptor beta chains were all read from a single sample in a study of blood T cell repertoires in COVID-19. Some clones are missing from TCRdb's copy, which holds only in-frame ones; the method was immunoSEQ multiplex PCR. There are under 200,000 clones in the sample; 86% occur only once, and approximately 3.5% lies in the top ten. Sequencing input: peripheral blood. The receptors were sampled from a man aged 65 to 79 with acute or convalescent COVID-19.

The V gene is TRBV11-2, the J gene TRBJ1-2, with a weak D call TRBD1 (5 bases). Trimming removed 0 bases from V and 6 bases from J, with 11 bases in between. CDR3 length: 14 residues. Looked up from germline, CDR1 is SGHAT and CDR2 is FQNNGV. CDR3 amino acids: CASSLDPGGDGYTF. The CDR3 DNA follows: TGTGCCAGCAGCTTAGACCCGGGGGGAGATGGCTACACCTTC.

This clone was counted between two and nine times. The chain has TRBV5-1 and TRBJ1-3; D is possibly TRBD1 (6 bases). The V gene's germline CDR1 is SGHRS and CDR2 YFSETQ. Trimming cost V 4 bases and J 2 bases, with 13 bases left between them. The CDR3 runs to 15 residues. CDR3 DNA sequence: TGCGCCAGCAGCGAAACTCAGGGGCCTGGAAACACCATATATTTT. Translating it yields CASSETQGPGNTIYF.

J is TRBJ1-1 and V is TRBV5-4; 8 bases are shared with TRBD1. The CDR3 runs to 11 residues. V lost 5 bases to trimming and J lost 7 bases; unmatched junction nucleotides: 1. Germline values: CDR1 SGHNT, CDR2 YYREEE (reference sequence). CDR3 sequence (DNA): TGTGCCAGCAGAGGGACAGGTGAAGCTTTCTTT. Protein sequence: CASRGTGEAFF.

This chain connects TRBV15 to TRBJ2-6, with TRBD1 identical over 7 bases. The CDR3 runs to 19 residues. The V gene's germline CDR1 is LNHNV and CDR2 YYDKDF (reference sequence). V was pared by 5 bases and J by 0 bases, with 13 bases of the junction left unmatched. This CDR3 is CATSGFGWDSASGANVLTF. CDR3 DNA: TGTGCCACCAGCGGCTTTGGCTGGGACAGTGCCTCTGGGGCCAACGTCCTGACTTTC.

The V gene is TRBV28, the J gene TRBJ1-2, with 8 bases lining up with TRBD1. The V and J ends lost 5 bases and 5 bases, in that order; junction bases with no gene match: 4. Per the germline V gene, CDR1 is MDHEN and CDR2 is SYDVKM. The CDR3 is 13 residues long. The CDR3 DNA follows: TGTGCCAGCAGTGTGGACAGGGTGTATGGCTACACCTTC. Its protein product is CASSVDRVYGYTF.